A selection of T cell receptor beta chains follows, all from one sample in a study of blood T cell repertoires in COVID-19. The data were produced by immunoSEQ multiplex PCR, yet TCRdb's version contains in-frame clones alone and is incomplete. The table has more than 100,000 clones, around 90% seen once. The sample comprised peripheral blood. These receptors were obtained from a woman aged 55-69 years with COVID-19, enrolled during active disease. The CDR3 runs from the conserved cysteine through the conserved F or W. The order of the fields is D gene, J gene, V gene, clone size, CDR3 protein, CDR3 DNA. A D gene is named only where the DNA matches it firmly. Rows may omit the clone size; those that give it use once, few, many or a size class.

>.|TRBJ2-2|TRBV11-2|.
CASSVRGSGELFF
TGTGCCTCGTCAGTACGAGGGTCCGGGGAGCTGTTTTTT
>.|TRBJ1-1|TRBV10-3|.
CAISESQGRTEAFF
TGTGCCATCAGTGAGTCGCAGGGAAGGACGGAAGCTTTCTTT
>.|TRBJ2-3|TRBV11-1|.
CASSPRLTNTDTQYF
TGTGCCAGCAGCCCTCGACTTACTAACACAGATACGCAGTATTTT
>TRBD1|TRBJ2-6|TRBV18|.
CASSPLDRVSGANVLTF
TGTGCCAGCTCACCACTCGACAGGGTGTCTGGGGCCAACGTCCTGACTTTC
>.|TRBJ1-5|TRBV27|.
CASSPRRDTVNQPQHF
TGTGCCAGCAGTCCCCGCCGGGACACAGTCAATCAGCCCCAGCATTTT
>.|TRBJ1-5|TRBV11-1|.
CASSLRENQPQHF
TGTGCCAGCAGCTTAAGAGAGAATCAGCCCCAGCATTTT
>TRBD2|TRBJ2-1|TRBV11-2|.
CASSVTSGGADEQFF
TGTGCCAGCAGCGTAACTAGCGGGGGGGCCGATGAGCAGTTCTTC
>.|TRBJ2-7|TRBV20-1|.
CSASPGHGQYF
TGCAGTGCTAGCCCTGGGCACGGGCAGTACTTC
>.|TRBJ2-7|TRBV11-2|once
CASSPLQGAYEQYF
TGTGCCAGCAGCCCTCTACAGGGCGCCTACGAGCAGTACTTC
>TRBD2|TRBJ2-2|TRBV2|many
CATGGEPPTGELFF
TGTGCCACGGGAGGGGAGCCTCCTACCGGGGAGCTGTTTTTT
>.|TRBJ2-7|TRBV7-9|.
CASSDGTSLNEQYF
TGTGCCAGCAGCGACGGGACAAGCCTTAACGAGCAGTACTTC
>.|TRBJ2-1|TRBV5-6|.
CASSLGGSSGQFF
TGTGCCAGCAGCTTGGGGGGCAGCAGTGGGCAGTTCTTC
>.|TRBJ2-3|TRBV12-3/TRBV12-4|.
CASSPGENTQYF
TGTGCCAGCAGTCCGGGGGAAAATACGCAGTATTTT
>.|TRBJ2-7|TRBV9|.
CASSVSGLSYEQYF
TGTGCCAGCAGCGTATCAGGGTTATCCTACGAGCAGTACTTC
>TRBD1|TRBJ1-2|TRBV3-1/TRBV3-2|.
CASSRQGDEFNYGYTF
TGTGCCAGCAGCCGACAGGGGGATGAGTTTAACTATGGCTACACCTTC
>.|TRBJ1-1|TRBV7-6|.
CASSLEDRGGTEAFF
TGTGCCAGCAGCTTAGAGGACCGCGGGGGCACTGAAGCTTTCTTT
>.|TRBJ1-5|TRBV5-1|once
CASSLFAADSNQPQHF
TGCGCCAGCAGCTTGTTTGCGGCAGATAGCAATCAGCCCCAGCATTTT
>TRBD2|TRBJ2-2|TRBV6-6|.
CASRTSGDAGELFF
TGTGCCAGCAGGACTAGCGGGGACGCCGGGGAGCTGTTTTTT
>.|TRBJ2-7|TRBV6-6|once
CASQDSYSSKEYF
TGTGCCAGCCAGGACAGTTACTCGTCGAAGGAGTACTTC
>TRBD1|TRBJ2-2|TRBV3-1/TRBV3-2|.
CATPNRGNTGELFF
TGTGCCACCCCAAACAGGGGGAACACCGGGGAGCTGTTTTTT
>TRBD1|TRBJ2-3|TRBV7-2|.
CASSRGTGTLSDTQYF
TGTGCCAGCAGCCGCGGGACAGGGACTCTATCAGATACGCAGTATTTT
>.|TRBJ1-1|TRBV15|.
CATSRDLQGFTEAFF
TGTGCCACCAGCAGAGATCTCCAGGGTTTCACTGAAGCTTTCTTT
>.|TRBJ1-1|TRBV21-1|.
CASSKGGGGFTEAFF
TGTGCCAGCAGCAAAGGTGGCGGGGGCTTCACTGAAGCTTTCTTT
>.|TRBJ2-5|TRBV5-5|.
CASSLGARVETQYF
TGTGCCAGCAGCTTGGGAGCCCGGGTGGAGACCCAGTACTTC